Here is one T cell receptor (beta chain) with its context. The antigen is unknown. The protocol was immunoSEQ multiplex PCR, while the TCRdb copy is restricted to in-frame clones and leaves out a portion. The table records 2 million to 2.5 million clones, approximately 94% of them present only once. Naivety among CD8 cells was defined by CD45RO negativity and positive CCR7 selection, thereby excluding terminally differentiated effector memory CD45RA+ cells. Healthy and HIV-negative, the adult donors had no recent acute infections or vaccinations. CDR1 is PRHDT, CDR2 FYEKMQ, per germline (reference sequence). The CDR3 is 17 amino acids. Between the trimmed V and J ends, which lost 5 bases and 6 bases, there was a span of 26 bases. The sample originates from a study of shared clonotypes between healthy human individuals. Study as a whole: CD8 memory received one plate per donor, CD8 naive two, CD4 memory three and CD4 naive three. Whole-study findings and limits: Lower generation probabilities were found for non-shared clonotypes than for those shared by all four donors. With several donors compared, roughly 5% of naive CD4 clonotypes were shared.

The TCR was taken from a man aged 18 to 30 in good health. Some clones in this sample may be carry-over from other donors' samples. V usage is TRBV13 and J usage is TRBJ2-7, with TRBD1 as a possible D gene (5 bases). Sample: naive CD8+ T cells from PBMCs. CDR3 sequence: CASSDGIFRDPLGEQYF. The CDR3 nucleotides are TGTGCCAGCAGCGACGGAATATTCAGGGATCCCTTGGGCGAGCAGTACTTC.